A single sample gave rise to the 32 T cell receptor beta chains below, sequenced in a study of T cells in localized non-small cell lung cancer. Method: immunoSEQ multiplex PCR; TCRdb's copy keeps in-frame clones and lacks some. In the table there are some 29,000 clones, approximately 86% of which are singletons. The sequencing here drew on peripheral blood, taken before any cancer treatment. These receptors were collected from a male donor aged 60 or over with stage I lung adenocarcinoma.

This clone was seen a handful of times. V is TRBV2 and J is TRBJ2-7; TRBD1 aligns across 10 bases. V was clipped by 8 bases and J by 0 bases; unmatched bases: 1. Germline V CDR1 and CDR2: SNHLY, FYNNEI. The CDR3 is made up of 13 amino acids. The CDR3 DNA sequence: TGTGCCAGCTGGGACAGGGGCTCCTACGAGCAGTACTTC. This encodes CASWDRGSYEQYF.

The chain joins TRBV2 to TRBJ1-5; no firm D call. Trimming cost V 2 bases and J 5 bases, with 10 bases left between them. The CDR3 consists of 14 residues. CDR1 SNHLY and CDR2 FYNNEI come from the germline V gene. Written as DNA, the CDR3 is TGTGCCAGCAGTGAAATCCGGGAGTATCAGCCCCAGCATTTT. Encoded protein: CASSEIREYQPQHF. Filled out from reference TRBV2 and TRBJ1-5, the complete variable domain reads EPEVTQTPSHQVTQMGQEVILRCVPISNHLYFYWYRQILGQKVEFLVSFYNNEISEKSEIFDDQFSVERPDGSNFTLKIRSTKLEDSAMYFCASSEIREYQPQHFGDGTRLSIL.

The chain links TRBV28 to TRBJ1-2; TRBD1 aligns across 8 bases. V shed 4 bases and J 5 bases; nucleotides not matched to a gene: 3. Germline V gene sequence: CDR1 MDHEN, CDR2 SYDVKM. The CDR3 loop spans 13 amino acids. The CDR3 sequence is CASSSGQGYGYTF. The CDR3 DNA reads TGTGCCAGCAGTTCCGGACAGGGTTATGGCTACACCTTC.

This chain links TRBV5-1 with TRBJ1-1, with 8 bases identical to TRBD1. V shed 2 bases, J shed 1 base, and the junction held 4 bases outside the gene matches. Germline CDR1 and CDR2: SGHRS and YFSETQ. CDR3 size: 15 residues. This CDR3 is CASSLSGGSNTEAFF. The CDR3 DNA reads TGCGCCAGCAGCTTATCAGGGGGCTCGAACACTGAAGCTTTCTTT.

This clone has a handful of counts. The chain uses TRBV5-1 and TRBJ1-2; TRBD1 is a possible D gene (5 bases). Trimming shortened V by 5 bases and J by 8 bases, and 10 bases separated the two germline ends. The CDR3 runs 11 residues. The germline CDR1 and CDR2 sequences are SGHRS and YFSETQ. The DNA for the CDR3 is TGCGCCAGCAGTTCGGGGGTCGGCTACACCTTC. Residues: CASSSGVGYTF.

This clone was detected only once. This sequence joins TRBV4-1 and TRBJ2-5, with 10 nucleotides matching TRBD2. J lost 5 bases, V lost 0 bases, and 9 bases had no gene match. CDR1 is MGHRA, CDR2 YSYEKL, per germline. The CDR3 covers 17 residues. DNA of the CDR3: TGCGCCAGCAGCCAAGACTTTGGAGCGGGGGGGCAGGAGACCCAGTACTTC. It encodes CASSQDFGAGGQETQYF.

The rearrangement links TRBV30 to TRBJ1-2; D gene unclear. Trimming took 1 base from V and 1 from J, leaving 16 bases between them. Germline CDR1 reads GTSNPN; CDR2 reads SVGIG (reference sequence). The CDR3 extends over 16 amino acids. CDR3 sequence (DNA): TGTGCCTGGAGTGAAAAGTTTGGACGGCTTAACTATGGCTACACCTTC. It codes for CAWSEKFGRLNYGYTF.

This chain links TRBV4-3 with TRBJ2-6; D perhaps matches TRBD2 (5 bases). The germline CDR1 and CDR2 sequences are LGHNA and YSLEER. This CDR3 has 18 residues. With 1 base removed from V and 0 bases from J, the gap between germline ends came to 13 bases. The CDR3 DNA reads TGCGCCAGCAGCCAAGTACTGCTAGCCTACTCTGGGGCCAACGTCCTGACTTTC. Translating it yields CASSQVLLAYSGANVLTF.

This clone appeared a single time. This chain connects TRBV6-6 to TRBJ2-2, with D hard to call. The CDR3 is 14 amino acids. The germline V and J ends were trimmed by 7 bases and 4 bases, with 13 bases remaining between them. In germline, CDR1 is MNHNY, CDR2 SVGAGI (reference sequence). The CDR3 spells CASTGQTSTGELFF. DNA for the CDR3: TGTGCCAGCACGGGCCAGACATCCACCGGGGAGCTGTTTTTT.

The chain links TRBV4-2 to TRBJ1-5, with D possibly TRBD1 on 5 matching bases. Germline-derived CDR1 and CDR2 are LGHNA and YNFKEQ. Trimming pared 4 bases from V and 3 bases from J, leaving 19 bases between. The CDR3 totals 17 residues. The DNA for the CDR3 is TGTGCCAGCAGCCTTCAAGGGACCCCGGGGACCAATCAGCCCCAGCATTTT. Residues: CASSLQGTPGTNQPQHF.

This sequence joins TRBV2 and TRBJ1-1; D is unresolved. V was trimmed by 5 bases and J by 5 bases, leaving 15 bases between them. The CDR3 is 14 residues long. Germline V gene data show CDR1 as SNHLY and CDR2 as FYNNEI. The CDR3 loop is CASSRDSLGTEAFF. The CDR3 DNA is TGTGCCAGCAGTCGCGATTCGCTGGGAACTGAAGCTTTCTTT.

The chain carries TRBV28 and TRBJ2-7, with a weak D call TRBD1 (5 bases). The germline V gene encodes CDR1 MDHEN and CDR2 SYDVKM. CDR3 length: 14 amino acids. Trimming pared 6 bases from V and 0 bases from J, leaving 12 bases between. CDR3 protein: CASRKTGPSYEQYF. In DNA, the CDR3 is TGTGCCAGCAGAAAAACAGGACCCTCCTACGAGCAGTACTTC.

The chain employs TRBV4-3 and TRBJ1-4; weak D call: TRBD1 (5 bases). This CDR3 comprises 15 residues. Trimming left V 4 bases short and J 7 bases short, with 16 bases between. The germline CDR1 and CDR2 sequences are LGHNA and YSLEER. CDR3 in amino acids: CASSPVGGAREKLFF. The CDR3 DNA reads TGCGCCAGCAGCCCCGTGGGGGGTGCCCGTGAAAAACTGTTTTTT.

The chain employs TRBV5-5 and TRBJ1-4, with D tentatively TRBD1 (5 bases). V shed 6 bases and J shed 1 base, with 22 bases lying between them. The CDR3 extends over 18 amino acids. Germline CDR1 is SGHKS and CDR2 is YYEKEE (reference sequence). CDR3 nucleotides: TGTGCCAGCAATAGATTGGGACGGGGATTAGGAACTAATGAAAAACTGTTTTTT. Translating it yields CASNRLGRGLGTNEKLFF.

This clone was seen more than once but under ten times. The chain uses TRBV9 and TRBJ2-6; TRBD1 agrees at 8 bases. The CDR3 contains 18 residues. Germline CDR1 reads SGDLS; CDR2 reads YYNGEE. J gave up 0 bases and V 4 bases, and 9 bases lay outside the gene matches. The CDR3 DNA reads TGTGCCAGCAGCCCCGTGGACAGGGTCCTCTCTGGGGCCAACGTCCTGACTTTC. Translated: CASSPVDRVLSGANVLTF. The entire variable domain, with the rest obtained from reference TRBV9 and TRBJ2-6, is as follows: DSGVTQTPKHLITATGQRVTLRCSPRSGDLSVYWYQQSLDQGLQFLIQYYNGEERAKGNILERFSAQQFPDLHSELNLSSLELGDSALYFCASSPVDRVLSGANVLTFGAGSRLTVL.

The chain has TRBV4-1 and TRBJ1-4; weak D call: TRBD1 (5 bases). The CDR3 consists of 16 residues. Germline CDR1 reads MGHRA; CDR2 reads YSYEKL. Deletions cut 0 bases from V and 6 bases from J, with 14 bases between. The CDR3 DNA reads as TGCGCCAGCAGCCAAGATCGGCAGGGCGTCTATGAAAAACTGTTTTTT. Translating it yields CASSQDRQGVYEKLFF.

The chain links TRBV6-6 to TRBJ2-2; D is ambiguous. This CDR3 contains 14 residues. V lost 6 bases, J lost 8 bases, and 16 bases lay in between. CDR1 and CDR2 (germline): MNHNY, SVGAGI (reference sequence). The CDR3 is CASRTAQRTGELFF. DNA of the CDR3: TGTGCCAGCAGAACAGCACAGAGAACGGGGGAGCTGTTTTTT.

J is TRBJ1-1 and V is TRBV7-2, with 9 nucleotides matching TRBD1. This CDR3 has 15 amino acids. The V gene end was trimmed by 2 bases and the J gene end by 1 base; junction bases not matched to a gene: 2. Germline V gene lookup returns CDR1 SGHTA and CDR2 FQGNSA. The CDR3 DNA reads TGTGCCAGCAGCTTAATGGGACAGGGGAACACTGAAGCTTTCTTT. This sequence encodes CASSLMGQGNTEAFF.

The chain couples TRBV7-9 to TRBJ2-1, with D possibly matching TRBD1 (7 bases). CDR1 is SEHNR and CDR2 is FQNEAQ in the germline V gene (reference sequence). This CDR3 has 14 residues. The V and J ends lost 7 bases and 5 bases respectively, with 15 bases between them. The CDR3 DNA sequence: TGTGCCAGCACCGACCTCAGGGGGGACAATGAGCAGTTCTTC. Its protein is CASTDLRGDNEQFF.

V usage is TRBV5-1 and J usage is TRBJ1-1; D gene unclear. The germline V and J ends were trimmed by 7 bases and 1 base, with 14 bases remaining between them. The CDR3 is made up of 14 amino acids. The V gene's germline CDR1 is SGHRS and CDR2 YFSETQ. The CDR3 nucleotides are TGCGCCAGCCTATCCGATAATTCGAACACTGAAGCTTTCTTT. This codes for CASLSDNSNTEAFF.

This clone appeared a few times. The V call is TRBV27, the J call TRBJ1-2; D remains ambiguous. Germline loops: CDR1 MNHEY, CDR2 SMNVEV (reference sequence). The CDR3 is 13 amino acids. The V end was cut by 8 bases, the J end by 4 bases, with 14 bases between. The CDR3 bases are TGTGCCAGCGGTTCCGCGGGGTCCTATGGCTACACCTTC. Translated: CASGSAGSYGYTF.

The CDR3 is CSVARTGLNTEAFF. In DNA, the CDR3 is TGCAGCGTCGCCCGGACAGGCCTGAACACTGAAGCTTTCTTT. The J gene is TRBJ1-1, the V gene TRBV29-1; 7 bases are a match to TRBD1. The J segment lost 0 bases and the V segment lost 6 bases, leaving 7 bases of the junction unmatched. This CDR3 is 14 amino acids long. Germline values: CDR1 SQVTM, CDR2 ANQGSEA.

The chain couples TRBV11-2 to TRBJ2-2; the D is unclear. The CDR3 is 14 amino acids. The ends were cut back, 6 bases at V and 2 bases at J, with 10 bases in the middle. Germline CDR1 reads SGHAT; CDR2 reads FQNNGV. The CDR3 is CASSTRANTGELFF. The CDR3 DNA reads TGTGCCAGCAGTACAAGGGCTAACACCGGGGAGCTGTTTTTT.

CDR3 region: CASSSGETPLKQYF. The CDR3 region has the DNA TGTGCCAGCAGCTCCGGTGAGACTCCGTTAAAACAGTACTTC. This chain links TRBV11-2 with TRBJ2-7, with D uncertain. V shed 4 bases and J shed 10 bases, with 20 bases lying between them. The CDR3 has 14 residues. Germline loops: CDR1 SGHAT, CDR2 FQNNGV.

The chain has TRBV29-1 and TRBJ1-5; no reliable D call. This CDR3 comprises 13 residues. V was shortened by 0 bases and J by 9 bases, with 12 bases between the two germline ends. Germline V gene lookup returns CDR1 SQVTM and CDR2 ANQGSEA. CDR3 DNA: TGCAGCGTTGAAGATAGGGTAATGGGGCCCCAGCATTTT. Translation gives CSVEDRVMGPQHF.

This chain joins TRBV14 and TRBJ1-2, with no clear D. This CDR3 contains 15 residues. Trimming took off 1 base at V and 4 bases at J, with 13 bases between the two ends. The germline CDR1 and CDR2 sequences are SGHDN and FVKESK. In DNA, the CDR3 is TGTGCCAGCAGCCAAGTCGTGGCAGGCTCCTATGGCTACACCTTC. It yields the protein CASSQVVAGSYGYTF.

V and J are TRBV4-2 and TRBJ1-1, with D possibly being TRBD1 (5 bases). The V end lost 1 base, the J end lost 1 base, and 13 bases lay between the germline ends. Germline V gene sequence: CDR1 LGHNA, CDR2 YNFKEQ. The CDR3 spans 16 residues. The CDR3 reads CASSQGWQGSNTEAFF. The CDR3 DNA follows: TGTGCCAGCAGCCAAGGTTGGCAGGGATCGAACACTGAAGCTTTCTTT.

DNA of the CDR3: TGTGCCAGCAGCTCTGGGGGATGGGGGTCCCAGTACTTC. It is translated as CASSSGGWGSQYF. The rearrangement links TRBV11-2 to TRBJ2-5, with D perhaps being TRBD1 or TRBD2 (5 bases each). The CDR3 totals 13 residues. CDR1 SGHAT and CDR2 FQNNGV come from the germline V gene. Trimming took off 4 bases at V and 9 bases at J, with 15 bases between the two ends.

The gene calls are TRBV30 and TRBJ2-3, with TRBD2 identical over 9 bases. The V and J ends lost 2 bases and 1 base, in that order; junction bases with no gene match: 1. The CDR3 is made up of 14 amino acids. Per the germline V gene, CDR1 is GTSNPN and CDR2 is SVGIG (reference sequence). The CDR3 protein is CAWSKRGGTDTQYF. CDR3 DNA: TGTGCCTGGAGTAAGCGGGGGGGCACAGATACGCAGTATTTT. The full variable domain, completed using reference TRBV30 and TRBJ2-3, is SQTIHQWPATLVQPVGSPLSLECTVEGTSNPNLYWYRQAAGRGLQLLFYSVGIGQISSEVPQNLSASRPQDRQFILSSKKLLLSDSGFYLCAWSKRGGTDTQYFGPGTRLTVL.

V usage is TRBV2 and J usage is TRBJ2-5; D gene ambiguous. The DNA end is more similar to TRBJ2-7, so the J call may be wrong. The V gene's germline CDR1 is SNHLY and CDR2 FYNNEI. This CDR3 is built from 11 residues. CDR3 amino acids: CASTVLYEQYF. CDR3 in DNA: TGTGCCAGCACCGTACTTTACGAGCAGTACTTC.

This chain joins TRBV5-4 and TRBJ1-1; 8 bases agree with TRBD1. Germline-derived CDR1 and CDR2 are SGHNT and YYREEE (reference sequence). J gave up 3 bases and V 4 bases, and 11 bases lay outside the gene matches. The CDR3 is 16 amino acids. CDR3 amino acids: CASSQGQGAGDTEAFF. The CDR3 nucleotides read TGTGCCAGCAGCCAAGGGCAGGGGGCGGGGGACACTGAAGCTTTCTTT.

The V call is TRBV18, the J call TRBJ2-5, with TRBD1 identical over 11 bases. The CDR3 is 16 residues long. Germline CDR1 KGHSH, CDR2 LQKENI. Trimming took 3 bases from V and 5 from J; bases not matched to a gene: 8. CDR3: CASSPGQGASRETQYF. The DNA for the CDR3 is TGTGCCAGCTCACCCGGACAGGGGGCGTCTAGGGAGACCCAGTACTTC.